This T cell receptor beta chain comes out of a study of OX40 agonist ivuxolimab in advanced cancers. Data came from immunoSEQ multiplex PCR; TCRdb stores just in-frame clones and leaves some out. The top ten clones hold 12% of a sample with 40,000 or so clones, 88% of them seen once. The CDR3 sequence is 13 residues long. V dropped 1 base and J dropped 7; count of bases not matched to a gene: 4. CDR1 and CDR2 from the germline V gene are SGHRS and YFSETQ. The TCR originated in an adult with an advanced solid tumor such as melanoma, head and neck, liver or kidney cancer. The sample was CD4+ or CD8+ T cells sorted from blood, taken in a trial of the OX40 agonist ivuxolimab. V usage is TRBV5-1 and J usage is TRBJ2-7; 8 bases are a match to TRBD1. CDR3 nucleotides: TGCGCCAGCAGCTTGTCCCGGGACAGGGAGCAGTACTTC. Translating it yields CASSLSRDREQYF.